Listed below are T cell receptor beta chains from one sample, sequenced in a study of blood T cells in healthy people across ages. TCRdb processed the 5' RACE reads anew with MiXCR; each CDR3 protein has one entry. The data show about 630,000 distinct CDR3 sequences, under 25% seen once. Specimen: blood. Source of these receptors: a man between 65 and 85 years old in good health. Both conserved end residues are part of each CDR3. Fields, in order: V gene, J gene, clone size, CDR3 protein. Only some rows state a clone size, as once, few, many or a class for expanded clones.

>TRBV2|TRBJ2-3|NA
CASIELARTDTQYF
>TRBV7-2|TRBJ2-3|many
CASSLSGRAADTQYF
>TRBV12-3/TRBV12-4|TRBJ2-3|NA
CASVYTGTSADTQYF
>TRBV18|TRBJ1-1|NA
CASSPRTGSDTEAFF
>TRBV12-3/TRBV12-4|TRBJ2-2|few
CASLKAGLAGILVNIGELFF
>TRBV28|TRBJ2-5|NA
CATRPPGGRETQYF
>TRBV4-3|TRBJ1-2|NA
CASSLSDRDYGYTF
>TRBV14|TRBJ2-1|many
CASSQGQGYNEQFF
>TRBV7-8|TRBJ2-3|few
CASSPQFDGRADTQYF
>TRBV15|TRBJ2-5|NA
CATHTDNQETQYF
>TRBV5-1|TRBJ1-4|few
CASSGTVATNEKLFF
>TRBV24-1|TRBJ2-3|NA
CATSKAGVADTQYF
>TRBV5-1|TRBJ2-1|few
CASSLNGRAGEQFF
>TRBV10-3|TRBJ2-2|few
CAIRRSGTTNTGELFF
>TRBV12-3/TRBV12-4|TRBJ2-3|many
CASSLAESTDTQYF
>TRBV14|TRBJ2-4|NA
CASSQEGTTEAKNIQYF
>TRBV20-1|TRBJ2-7|NA
CSARGTGMEQYF
>TRBV20-1|TRBJ1-6|NA
CSASSLQGNSPLHF
>TRBV4-2|TRBJ2-7|NA
CASSQDQVGAKQYF
>TRBV14|TRBJ2-5|NA
CASSQDLPPGTQYF
>TRBV6-2/TRBV6-3|TRBJ2-5|few
CASSTDRGNQETQYF
>TRBV5-1|NA|NA
CASSTQGVSYEQYF
>TRBV24-1|TRBJ2-1|NA
CATSLAGGAHNEQFF
>TRBV6-1|TRBJ1-3|NA
CACRHTDSSGNTIYF
>TRBV12-3/TRBV12-4|TRBJ2-1|large
CASSLAGGPYNEQFF
>TRBV19|TRBJ2-4|NA
CASSIPGLAKNIQYF
>TRBV20-1|TRBJ2-3|NA
CSVDDSGAIDTQYF
>TRBV5-1|TRBJ2-1|NA
CASSHGLAEINEQFF
>TRBV6-5|TRBJ2-3|few
CASSYSAGQSTDTQYF
>TRBV13|TRBJ2-1|many
CASSLGLDYEQFF
>TRBV18|TRBJ2-2|NA
CASSPERTGTGELFF
>TRBV6-5|TRBJ2-7|NA
CASSPDIALDEQYF
>TRBV11-2|TRBJ2-7|NA
CASSLDFSGRGEQYF
>TRBV6-5|TRBJ1-6|few
CASSLRTGRNNSPLHF
>TRBV3-1|TRBJ2-5|few
CASSPGTRGTQYF
>TRBV20-1|TRBJ2-7|NA
CSASGTDSYEQYF
>TRBV15|TRBJ1-2|NA
CSTSRHRQGAGYTF
>TRBV6-6|NA|few
CASSYTGGPYEQYF
>TRBV29-1|TRBJ2-1|NA
CSGEGDEGSYNEQFF
>TRBV5-1|TRBJ2-1|many
CASSPLGQGMDEQFF
>TRBV20-1|TRBJ2-7|few
CSAQRREFSREQYF